This T cell receptor beta chain was sequenced for a study of blood T cell repertoires in COVID-19. Overall study context: Sources were T cells, B-cell-depleted T cells, or PBMCs; the material itself was cDNA or gDNA.

Per germline, CDR1 MDHEN and CDR2 SYDVKM. V was clipped by 4 bases and J by 3 bases; unmatched bases: 4. The CDR3 has 14 residues. Enrolment of Seattle patients took place during active infection, and they were followed longitudinally. Data came from immunoSEQ multiplex PCR; TCRdb stores just in-frame clones and leaves some out. The sample records some 260,000 clones, over 70% being singletons. This sequence originates from a woman aged 65 to 85 with COVID-19, enrolled during active disease. Sequencing used peripheral blood. The V call is TRBV28, the J call TRBJ1-2, with 8 bases aligning to TRBD1. The CDR3 spells CASSSGQGHYGYTF. CDR3 in DNA: TGTGCCAGCAGTTCCGGACAGGGACACTATGGCTACACCTTC.